This T cell receptor beta chain was documented in a study of cytomegalovirus exposure and HLA in healthy donors. Study in general: In terms of ancestry, the Caucasian-associated cluster contained 75% to 90% of the approximately 400 genotyped donors. Findings and limits, study-wide: Cytomegalovirus status, reportedly, was diagnosed with high specificity and sensitivity by the classifier. When a later analysis compared HLA-associated TCR beta chains with equally common others, the HLA-associated chains turned out to be more clonally expanded and to have lower generation probabilities. TCR beta sequences reportedly predicted most subjects' HLA-A and HLA-B alleles accurately.

Germline-derived CDR1 and CDR2 are MNHNY and SVGAGI (reference sequence). This CDR3 comprises 15 residues. V gave up 3 bases and J gave up 0 bases, with 9 bases separating them. A note on this clone: Its cognate antigen is unknown.

Both 60 Vbeta primers and 13 Jbeta primers went into the PCR. Some clones are missing from TCRdb's copy, which holds only in-frame ones; the method was immunoSEQ multiplex PCR. Of just over 200,000 clones listed, 55% to 75% are singletons. The source of this sequence is a man between 40 and 49 years old in good health and CMV-seropositive. The sequenced sample was PBMCs. The rearrangement joins TRBV6-6 to TRBJ1-5; no clear D gene. CDR3 amino acids: CASSYRLLSNQPQHF. CDR3 DNA: TGTGCCAGCAGTTATCGACTTCTTAGCAATCAGCCCCAGCATTTT.